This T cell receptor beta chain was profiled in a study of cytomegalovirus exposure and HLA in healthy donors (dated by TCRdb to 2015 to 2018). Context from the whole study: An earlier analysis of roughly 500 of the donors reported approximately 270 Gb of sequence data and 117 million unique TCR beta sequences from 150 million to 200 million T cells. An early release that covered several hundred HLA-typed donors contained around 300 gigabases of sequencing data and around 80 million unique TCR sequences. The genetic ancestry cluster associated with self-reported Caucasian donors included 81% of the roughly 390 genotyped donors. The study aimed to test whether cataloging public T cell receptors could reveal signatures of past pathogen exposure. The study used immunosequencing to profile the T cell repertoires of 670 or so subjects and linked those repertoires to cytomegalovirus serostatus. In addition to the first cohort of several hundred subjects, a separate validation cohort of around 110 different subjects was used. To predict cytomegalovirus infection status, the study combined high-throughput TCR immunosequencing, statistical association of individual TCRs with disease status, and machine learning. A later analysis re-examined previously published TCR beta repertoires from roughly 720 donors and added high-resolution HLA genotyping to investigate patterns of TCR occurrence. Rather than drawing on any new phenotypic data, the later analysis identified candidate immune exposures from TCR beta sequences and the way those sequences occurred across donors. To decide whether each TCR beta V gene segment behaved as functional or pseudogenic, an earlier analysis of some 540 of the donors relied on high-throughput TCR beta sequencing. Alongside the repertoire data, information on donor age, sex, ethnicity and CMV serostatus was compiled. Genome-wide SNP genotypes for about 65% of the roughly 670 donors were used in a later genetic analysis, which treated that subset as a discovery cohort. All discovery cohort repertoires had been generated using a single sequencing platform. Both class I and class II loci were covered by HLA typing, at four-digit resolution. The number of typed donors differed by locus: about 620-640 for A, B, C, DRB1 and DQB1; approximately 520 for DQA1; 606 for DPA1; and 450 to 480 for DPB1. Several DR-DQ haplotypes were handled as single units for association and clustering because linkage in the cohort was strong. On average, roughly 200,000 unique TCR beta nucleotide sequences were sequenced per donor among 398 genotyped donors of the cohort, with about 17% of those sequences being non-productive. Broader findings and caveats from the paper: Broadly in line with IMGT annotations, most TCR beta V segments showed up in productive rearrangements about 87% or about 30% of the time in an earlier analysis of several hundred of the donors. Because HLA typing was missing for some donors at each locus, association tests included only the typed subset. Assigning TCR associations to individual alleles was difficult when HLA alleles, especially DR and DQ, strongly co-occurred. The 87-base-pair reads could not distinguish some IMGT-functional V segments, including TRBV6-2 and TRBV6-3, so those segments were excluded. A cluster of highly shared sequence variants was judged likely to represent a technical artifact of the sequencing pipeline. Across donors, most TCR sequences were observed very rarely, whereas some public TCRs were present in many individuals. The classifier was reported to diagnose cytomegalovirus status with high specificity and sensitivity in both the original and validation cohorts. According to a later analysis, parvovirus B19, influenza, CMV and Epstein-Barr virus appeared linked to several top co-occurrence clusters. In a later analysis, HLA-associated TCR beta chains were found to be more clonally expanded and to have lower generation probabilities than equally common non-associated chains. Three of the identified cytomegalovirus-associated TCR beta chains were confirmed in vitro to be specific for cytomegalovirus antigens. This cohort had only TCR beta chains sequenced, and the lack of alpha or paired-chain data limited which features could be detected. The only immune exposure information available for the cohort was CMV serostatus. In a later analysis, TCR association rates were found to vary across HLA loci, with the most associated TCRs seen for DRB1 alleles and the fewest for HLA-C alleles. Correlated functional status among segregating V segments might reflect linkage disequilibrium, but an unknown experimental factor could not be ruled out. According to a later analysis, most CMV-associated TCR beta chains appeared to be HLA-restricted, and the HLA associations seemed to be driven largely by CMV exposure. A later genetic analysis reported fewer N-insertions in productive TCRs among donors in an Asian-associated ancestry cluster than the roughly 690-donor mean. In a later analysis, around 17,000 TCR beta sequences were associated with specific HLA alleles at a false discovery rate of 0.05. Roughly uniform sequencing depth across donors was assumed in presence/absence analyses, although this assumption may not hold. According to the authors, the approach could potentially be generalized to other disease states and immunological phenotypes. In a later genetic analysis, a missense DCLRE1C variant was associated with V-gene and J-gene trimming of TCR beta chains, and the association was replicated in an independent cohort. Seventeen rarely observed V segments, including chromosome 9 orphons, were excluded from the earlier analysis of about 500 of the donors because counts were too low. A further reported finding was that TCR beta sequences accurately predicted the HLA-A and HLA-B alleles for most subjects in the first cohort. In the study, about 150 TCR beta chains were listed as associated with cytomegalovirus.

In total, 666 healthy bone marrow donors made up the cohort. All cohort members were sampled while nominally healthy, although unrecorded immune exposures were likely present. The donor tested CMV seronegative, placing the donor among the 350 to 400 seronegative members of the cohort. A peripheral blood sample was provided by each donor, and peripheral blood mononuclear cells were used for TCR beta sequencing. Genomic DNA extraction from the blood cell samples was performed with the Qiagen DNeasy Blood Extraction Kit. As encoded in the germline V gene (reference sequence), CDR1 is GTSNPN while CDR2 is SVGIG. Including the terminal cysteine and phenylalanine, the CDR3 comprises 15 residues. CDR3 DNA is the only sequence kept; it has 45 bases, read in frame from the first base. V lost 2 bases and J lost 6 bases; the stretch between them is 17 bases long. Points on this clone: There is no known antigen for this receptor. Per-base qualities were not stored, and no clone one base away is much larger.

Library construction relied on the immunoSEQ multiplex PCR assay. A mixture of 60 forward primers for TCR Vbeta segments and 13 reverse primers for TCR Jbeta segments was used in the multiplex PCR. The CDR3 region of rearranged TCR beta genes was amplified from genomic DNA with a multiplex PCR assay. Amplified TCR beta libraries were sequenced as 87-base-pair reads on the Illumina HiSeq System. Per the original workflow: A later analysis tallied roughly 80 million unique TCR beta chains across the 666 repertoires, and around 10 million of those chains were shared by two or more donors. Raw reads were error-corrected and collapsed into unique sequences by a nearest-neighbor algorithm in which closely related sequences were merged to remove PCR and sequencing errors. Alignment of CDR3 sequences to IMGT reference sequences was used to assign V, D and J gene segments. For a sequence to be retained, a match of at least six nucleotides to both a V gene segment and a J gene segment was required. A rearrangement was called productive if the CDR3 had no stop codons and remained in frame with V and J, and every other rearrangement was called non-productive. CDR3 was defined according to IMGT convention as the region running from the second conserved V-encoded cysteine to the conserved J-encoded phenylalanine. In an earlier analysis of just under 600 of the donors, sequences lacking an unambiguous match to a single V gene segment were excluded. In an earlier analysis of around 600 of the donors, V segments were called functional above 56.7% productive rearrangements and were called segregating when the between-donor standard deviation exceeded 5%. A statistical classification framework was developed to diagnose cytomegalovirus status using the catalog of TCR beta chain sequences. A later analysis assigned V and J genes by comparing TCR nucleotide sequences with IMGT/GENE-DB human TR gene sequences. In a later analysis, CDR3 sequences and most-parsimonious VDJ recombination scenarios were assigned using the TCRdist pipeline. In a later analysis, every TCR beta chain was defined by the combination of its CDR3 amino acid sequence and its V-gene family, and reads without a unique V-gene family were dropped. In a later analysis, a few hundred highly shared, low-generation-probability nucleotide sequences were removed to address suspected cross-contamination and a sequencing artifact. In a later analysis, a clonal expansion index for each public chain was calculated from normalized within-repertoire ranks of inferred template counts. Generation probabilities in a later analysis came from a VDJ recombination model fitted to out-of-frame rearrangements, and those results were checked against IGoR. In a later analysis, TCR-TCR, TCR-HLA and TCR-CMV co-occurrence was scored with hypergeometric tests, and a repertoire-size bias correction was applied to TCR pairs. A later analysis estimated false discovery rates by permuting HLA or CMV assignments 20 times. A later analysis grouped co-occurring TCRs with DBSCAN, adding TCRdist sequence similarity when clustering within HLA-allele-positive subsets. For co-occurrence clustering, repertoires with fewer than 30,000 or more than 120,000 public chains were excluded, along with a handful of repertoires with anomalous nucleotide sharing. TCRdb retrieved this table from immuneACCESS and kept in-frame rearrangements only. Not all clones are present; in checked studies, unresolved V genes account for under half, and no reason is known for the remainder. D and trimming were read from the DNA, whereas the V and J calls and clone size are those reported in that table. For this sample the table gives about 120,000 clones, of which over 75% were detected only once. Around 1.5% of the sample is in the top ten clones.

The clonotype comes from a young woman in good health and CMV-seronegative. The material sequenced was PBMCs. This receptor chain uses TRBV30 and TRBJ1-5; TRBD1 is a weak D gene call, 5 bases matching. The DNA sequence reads TGTGCCTGGAGTAGGTCAGGGCCATCGATTCAGCCCCAGCATTTT. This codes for CAWSRSGPSIQPQHF.